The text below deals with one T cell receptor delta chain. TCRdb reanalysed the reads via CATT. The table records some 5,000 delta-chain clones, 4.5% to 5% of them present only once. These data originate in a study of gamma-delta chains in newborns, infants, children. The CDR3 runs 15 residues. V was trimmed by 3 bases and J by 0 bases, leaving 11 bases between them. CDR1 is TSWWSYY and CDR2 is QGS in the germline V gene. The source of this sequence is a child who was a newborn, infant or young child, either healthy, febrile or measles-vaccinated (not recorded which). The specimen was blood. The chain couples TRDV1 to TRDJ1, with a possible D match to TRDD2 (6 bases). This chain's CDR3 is CALGDLPPHTDKLIF. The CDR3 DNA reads TGTGCTCTTGGGGACCTTCCACCCCACACCGATAAACTCATCTTT.